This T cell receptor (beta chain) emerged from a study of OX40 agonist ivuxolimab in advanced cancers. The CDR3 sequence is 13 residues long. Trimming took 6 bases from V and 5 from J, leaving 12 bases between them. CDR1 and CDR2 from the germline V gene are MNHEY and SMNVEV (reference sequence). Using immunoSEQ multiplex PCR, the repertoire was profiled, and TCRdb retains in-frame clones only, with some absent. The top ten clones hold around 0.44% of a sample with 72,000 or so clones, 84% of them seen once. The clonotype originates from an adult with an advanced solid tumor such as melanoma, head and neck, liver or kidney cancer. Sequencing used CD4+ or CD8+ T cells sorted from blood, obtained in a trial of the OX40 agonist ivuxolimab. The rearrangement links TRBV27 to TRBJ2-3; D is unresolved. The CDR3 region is CASRFTVGDTQYF. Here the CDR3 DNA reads TGTGCCAGCAGGTTTACCGTTGGAGATACGCAGTATTTT.